This T cell receptor beta chain is drawn from a study of blood T cell repertoires in COVID-19. Profiling relied on immunoSEQ multiplex PCR, and the TCRdb table lists in-frame clones only, not all of them. The table lists under 100,000 clones, more than 75% of them singletons. V lost 3 bases and J lost 5; bases outside the gene matches: 9. Germline assignment: CDR1 SGDLS and CDR2 YYNGEE. The CDR3 is 15 residues long. The origin of this receptor is a human donor in a cohort sampled during active COVID-19. The sample consisted of peripheral blood. The chain uses TRBV9 and TRBJ2-3; 7 bases agree with TRBD2. Here the CDR3 DNA reads TGTGCCAGCAGCGCGCAGGCGGGAGTGAGAGATACGCAGTATTTT. Protein product: CASSAQAGVRDTQYF. The entire variable domain, with the rest obtained from reference TRBV9 and TRBJ2-3, is as follows: DSGVTQTPKHLITATGQRVTLRCSPRSGDLSVYWYQQSLDQGLQFLIQYYNGEERAKGNILERFSAQQFPDLHSELNLSSLELGDSALYFCASSAQAGVRDTQYFGPGTRLTVL.